Listed here are 32 T cell receptor beta chains from one sample, sequenced in a study of T-cell reconstitution after alpha-beta-depleted transplantation in children. Unique molecular identifiers were built into the TCRbeta library. MiXCR was run by TCRdb on the PCR reads, yielding one entry per CDR3 protein. Of a few hundred thousand distinct CDR3 sequences listed, 9.5% to 13% are singletons. Sequencing was performed on peripheral blood, taken 180 days after TCRalphabeta/CD19-depleted stem cell transplant. These receptors came from a male patient aged 2 to 10 who had a stem cell transplant for chronic granulomatous disease, so the T cells may come from the graft donor.

This clonotype has at least ten counts. The J gene is TRBJ2-1, the V gene TRBV9; D gene uncertain. Trimming left V 0 bases short and J 0 bases short, with 7 bases between. Per germline, CDR1 SGDLS and CDR2 YYNGEE. The CDR3 length is 15 residues. The CDR3 coding sequence is TGTGCCAGCAGCGTAGGGATAAGCTCCTACAATGAGCAGTTCTTC. It specifies CASSVGISSYNEQFF.

This clonotype was seen many times. This rearrangement joins TRBV12-3 or TRBV12-4 to TRBJ2-3; 8 nucleotides line up with TRBD2. This CDR3 region has 14 residues. The V gene end was trimmed by 6 bases and the J gene end by 5 bases; junction bases not matched to a gene: 7. This chain's CDR3 is CASRLGTRGDTQYF. CDR3 DNA: TGTGCCAGCAGACTCGGGACTAGAGGAGATACGCAGTATTTT.

This clonotype was counted many times. This chain uses TRBV9 with TRBJ2-1, with 9 bases that match TRBD1. Germline V CDR1 and CDR2: SGDLS, YYNGEE. CDR3 size: 17 residues. J lost 1 base, V lost 4 bases, and 9 bases had no gene match. The CDR3 region has the DNA TGTGCCAGCAGCCCAAGGACCGGGACAGGGTCCTACAATGAGCAGTTCTTC. As protein: CASSPRTGTGSYNEQFF.

Many counts were recorded for this clonotype. The chain is built from TRBV12-3 or TRBV12-4 and TRBJ1-2, with D possibly TRBD1 on 5 matching bases. There are 14 residues in the CDR3. V lost 3 bases and J lost 6, with 14 bases in between. CDR3 DNA: TGTGCCAGCAGTTTGAGGGGCAGCATGGATGGCTACACCTTC. As protein: CASSLRGSMDGYTF.

This clonotype occurred many times. This sequence joins TRBV5-1 and TRBJ2-6; 7 nucleotides agree with TRBD1. The CDR3 runs 18 residues. The V gene end was trimmed by 0 bases and the J gene end by 0 bases; junction bases not matched to a gene: 6. Germline CDR1 is SGHRS and CDR2 is YFSETQ. DNA of the CDR3: TGCGCCAGCAGCTTGGTACAGGGGTTAAGCTCTGGGGCCAACGTCCTGACTTTC. Translation: CASSLVQGLSSGANVLTF.

This clonotype was recorded at least ten times. This sequence joins TRBV7-2 and TRBJ2-4; D is perhaps TRBD1 (5 bases). Germline lookup yields CDR1 SGHTA and CDR2 FQGNSA. The CDR3 spans 13 residues. Trimming cost V 3 bases and J 8 bases, with 11 bases left between them. CDR3 amino acids: CASSFSKGDIQYF. In DNA form, the CDR3 reads TGTGCCAGCAGCTTTAGTAAAGGGGACATTCAGTACTTC.

This clonotype was detected once. A much larger clone lies a single base off, so this may be a read error. J is TRBJ1-1 and V is TRBV20-1; tentatively, D is TRBD1 (6 bases). The germline CDR1 and CDR2 sequences are DFQATT and SNEGSKA (reference sequence). The CDR3 totals 15 residues. CDR3 in DNA: TGCTGTGCCCCGGGCCCCCAGGGGTTTTTGGCTGAAGCTTTCTTT. Encoded protein: CCAPGPQGFLAEAFF.

Many counts were recorded for this clonotype. The V call is TRBV24-1, the J call TRBJ2-5, with D uncertain. Looked up from germline, CDR1 is KGHDR and CDR2 is SFDVKD. The CDR3 totals 15 residues. V was shortened by 3 bases and J by 1 base, with 11 bases between the two germline ends. CDR3 protein: CATSDRVRTQETQYF. The CDR3 DNA follows: TGTGCCACCAGTGATAGGGTCAGAACCCAAGAGACCCAGTACTTC.

This clonotype was recorded at least ten times. The V gene is TRBV20-1, the J gene TRBJ2-5; no definite D call. The CDR3 consists of 13 residues. The V gene lost 3 bases and the J gene lost 1 base, with 9 bases spanning the gap. Germline V CDR1 and CDR2: DFQATT, SNEGSKA (reference sequence). The CDR3 nucleotides read TGCAGTGCTAGGGTACAGACCCAAGAGACCCAGTACTTC. Protein product: CSARVQTQETQYF.

This clonotype has at least ten counts. The V and J genes are TRBV18 and TRBJ2-6; no firm D call. In germline, CDR1 is KGHSH, CDR2 LQKENI. The CDR3 has 15 amino acids. V was clipped by 3 bases and J by 0 bases, with 6 bases between them. The CDR3 nucleotides read TGTGCCAGCTCACCTCAGGCCTCTGGGGCCAACGTCCTGACTTTC. This translates into CASSPQASGANVLTF.

There are a few counts of this clonotype. The V and J genes are TRBV5-1 and TRBJ1-4; TRBD1 agrees at 7 bases. Germline V gene lookup returns CDR1 SGHRS and CDR2 YFSETQ. V was pared by 7 bases and J by 4 bases, with 13 bases of the junction left unmatched. The CDR3 runs to 16 residues. The CDR3 sequence: CASARTGGEINEKLFF. As DNA, the CDR3 is TGCGCCAGCGCCAGGACAGGTGGAGAGATTAATGAAAAACTGTTTTTT.

This clonotype was seen repeatedly, ten times or more. The chain links TRBV28 to TRBJ2-1, with D maybe TRBD2 (6 bases). The germline gives CDR1 MDHEN, CDR2 SYDVKM. The V and J ends lost 6 bases and 3 bases respectively, with 15 bases between them. This CDR3 comprises 15 residues. This CDR3 reads CASSPGSGLYNEQFF. The CDR3 nucleotides read TGTGCCAGCAGCCCAGGGAGCGGGCTCTACAATGAGCAGTTCTTC.

This chain connects TRBV19 to TRBJ2-3; 8 bases are a match to TRBD2. The ends lost 11 bases at V and 1 base at J; junction bases unmatched: 5. CDR3 length: 13 amino acids. Germline V gene data show CDR1 as LNHDA and CDR2 as SQIVND (reference sequence). The CDR3 here is CAGATSGTDTQYF. The CDR3 nucleotides are TGTGCCGGGGCGACTAGCGGCACAGATACGCAGTATTTT.

This clonotype has a count of ten or more. CDR3 amino acids: CASSSRTSGGSQNIQYF. The CDR3 DNA follows: TGTGCCAGCAGTTCCCGGACTAGCGGGGGGTCCCAAAACATTCAGTACTTC. V is TRBV7-2 and J is TRBJ2-4; 14 bases fit TRBD2. Germline loops: CDR1 SGHTA, CDR2 FQGNSA. The J segment lost 5 bases and the V segment lost 6 bases, leaving 9 bases of the junction unmatched. The CDR3 extends over 17 amino acids.

This clonotype was picked up many times. The genes are TRBV7-2 and TRBJ2-3; D call uncertain. CDR1 and CDR2 from the germline V gene are SGHTA and FQGNSA. V shed 2 bases and J shed 4 bases, with 10 bases lying between them. The CDR3 spans 14 residues. CDR3 sequence: CASSLLSPPDTQYF. For the CDR3, the DNA is TGTGCCAGCAGCTTATTGAGTCCACCAGATACGCAGTATTTT.

This clonotype was picked up many times. The rearrangement joins TRBV4-2 to TRBJ1-1; D gene unclear. This CDR3 is built from 13 residues. Trimming shortened V by 5 bases and J by 3 bases, and 10 bases separated the two germline ends. CDR1 and CDR2 from the germline V gene are LGHNA and YNFKEQ. CDR3 loop: CASSRTEDTEAFF. The CDR3 bases are TGTGCCAGCAGCAGGACTGAGGACACTGAAGCTTTCTTT.

This clonotype occurred many times. The rearrangement uses TRBV28 and TRBJ1-2; TRBD1 agrees at 9 bases. This CDR3 comprises 13 residues. Per germline, CDR1 MDHEN and CDR2 SYDVKM. V shed 6 bases and J 8 bases; nucleotides not matched to a gene: 7. The CDR3 sequence: CASRVQGARGYTF. The CDR3 region has the DNA TGTGCCAGCAGAGTACAGGGGGCTCGCGGCTACACCTTC.

This clonotype was detected many times. The chain recombines TRBV29-1 with TRBJ2-4; D gene unclear. The germline V gene has CDR1 SQVTM and CDR2 ANQGSEA. The CDR3 totals 11 residues. V was trimmed by 7 bases and J by 12 bases, leaving 16 bases between them. The CDR3 DNA sequence: TGCAGCGCCCTGGACCCGCCCAATCAGTACTTC. Its protein is CSALDPPNQYF.

In its sample, this clonotype was seen many times. This chain uses TRBV2 with TRBJ1-2, with TRBD1 as a possible D gene (5 bases). V was shortened by 4 bases and J by 2 bases, with 8 bases between the two germline ends. CDR1 and CDR2 from the germline V gene are SNHLY and FYNNEI. CDR3 length equals 13 residues. The CDR3 nucleotides are TGTGCCAGCAGTGGAAAGGGGAACTATGGCTACACCTTC. This gives the protein CASSGKGNYGYTF.

This clonotype was observed at least ten times. The V gene is TRBV7-2, the J gene TRBJ2-1, with 8 nucleotides matching TRBD2. The germline gives CDR1 SGHTA, CDR2 FQGNSA. J lost 7 bases, V lost 1 base, and 6 bases had no gene match. The CDR3 covers 15 residues. Here the CDR3 reads CASSLVLSGTNEQFF. In DNA form, the CDR3 reads TGTGCCAGCAGCTTAGTTCTTAGCGGGACGAATGAGCAGTTCTTC.

This clonotype was counted ten times or more. The chain recombines TRBV6-2 or TRBV6-3 with TRBJ2-2; TRBD2 matches at 13 bases. The ends lost 6 bases at V and 4 bases at J; junction bases unmatched: 2. CDR3 length equals 15 residues. Germline assignment: CDR1 MNHEY and CDR2 SVGEGT. The CDR3 nucleotides are TGTGCCAGCAGACTAGCGGGGGGGTCCACCGGGGAGCTGTTTTTT. Amino acids: CASRLAGGSTGELFF.

This clonotype was observed many times. V usage is TRBV20-1 and J usage is TRBJ2-5, with D perhaps assigned TRBD1 or TRBD2 (5 bases each). Germline values: CDR1 DFQATT, CDR2 SNEGSKA (reference sequence). The CDR3 spans 15 residues. Trimming left V 4 bases short and J 5 bases short, with 20 bases between. The CDR3 DNA is TGCAGTGCTAAACCTAGGGGACGCCTTTTGGAGACCCAGTACTTC. It is translated as CSAKPRGRLLETQYF.

Regarding this clonotype: One junction end disagrees with the germline gene, perhaps due to a read error. The CDR3 bases are TGTGCCGGCAGCTACAGGGCGGGAAACACTGAAGCTTTCTTT. Its protein product is CAGSYRAGNTEAFF. The gene calls are TRBV28 and TRBJ1-1, with D tentatively TRBD1 (6 bases). From germline, CDR1 is MDHEN and CDR2 SYDVKM. CDR3 length: 14 amino acids.

This clonotype was counted a few times. The genes are TRBV9 and TRBJ2-1; 7 nucleotides align to TRBD2. V lost 2 bases and J lost 5; bases outside the gene matches: 10. CDR1 is SGDLS, CDR2 YYNGEE, per germline. The CDR3 contains 16 residues. The CDR3 bases are TGTGCCAGCAGCGTTGGGGCGGGAGAGGGGAACAATGAGCAGTTCTTC. Protein: CASSVGAGEGNNEQFF.

The CDR3 reads CASSFGAVRLDREQYF. Written as DNA, the CDR3 is TGTGCCAGCAGTTTCGGGGCAGTAAGGCTAGATCGCGAGCAGTACTTC. The chain recombines TRBV12-3 or TRBV12-4 with TRBJ2-7; D could derive from TRBD1 or TRBD2 (5 bases each). The CDR3 has 16 residues. The V end lost 3 bases, the J end lost 6 bases, and 21 bases lay between the germline ends.

Of note for this clonotype: This clone may be a read error of a much larger clone one base away. The chain combines TRBV12-3 or TRBV12-4 with TRBJ2-5, with D perhaps given as TRBD1 or TRBD2 (5 bases each). This CDR3 contains 16 residues. CDR3 amino acids: CAGSFDPGRMKETQYF. CDR3 sequence (DNA): TGTGCCGGCAGTTTCGACCCGGGACGAATGAAAGAGACCCAGTACTTC.

This clonotype came up many times. J is TRBJ1-1 and V is TRBV18; weak D call: TRBD1 (6 bases). Trimming removed 2 bases from V and 1 base from J, with 11 bases in between. CDR3 length: 15 residues. From germline, CDR1 is KGHSH and CDR2 LQKENI. The CDR3 region is CASSPIGGQNTEAFF. Written as DNA, the CDR3 is TGTGCCAGCTCACCAATCGGGGGGCAGAACACTGAAGCTTTCTTT. Variable domain in full (rest from reference TRBV18 and TRBJ1-1): NAGVMQNPRHLVRRRGQEARLRCSPMKGHSHVYWYRQLPEEGLKFMVYLQKENIIDESGMPKERFSAEFPKEGPSILRIQQVVRGDSAAYFCASSPIGGQNTEAFFGQGTRLTVV.

This clonotype was found many times. The chain recombines TRBV19 with TRBJ1-2, with TRBD1 matching over 7 bases. V lost 4 bases, J lost 7 bases, and 12 bases stayed unmatched. Germline V gene data show CDR1 as LNHDA and CDR2 as SQIVND (reference sequence). This CDR3 has 15 amino acids. This chain's CDR3 is CASSTPGQTVRGYTF. The CDR3 DNA sequence: TGTGCCAGTAGTACCCCGGGACAGACCGTTCGTGGCTACACCTTC.

This clonotype was seen many times. This rearrangement joins TRBV11-2 to TRBJ2-1; possibly TRBD1 or TRBD2 for D (5 bases each). Trimming shortened V by 6 bases and J by 8 bases, and 17 bases separated the two germline ends. This CDR3 spans 14 amino acids. The germline gives CDR1 SGHAT, CDR2 FQNNGV. CDR3 sequence reads: CASSETGTAYEQFF. The CDR3 DNA reads TGTGCCAGCAGTGAAACCGGGACCGCCTATGAGCAGTTCTTC.

At least ten counts were recorded for this clonotype. The chain carries TRBV6-2 or TRBV6-3 and TRBJ1-6; a weak D match, TRBD1 (5 bases). The germline V gene has CDR1 MNHEY and CDR2 SVGEGT. This CDR3 comprises 15 residues. Trimming cost V 7 bases and J 5 bases, with 15 bases left between them. Here the CDR3 reads CASKVTDRNNSPLHF. CDR3 nucleotide sequence: TGTGCCAGCAAAGTTACAGACAGAAATAATTCACCCCTCCACTTT.

This clonotype was detected many times. The V gene is TRBV3-1, the J gene TRBJ2-3, with D possibly being TRBD1 or TRBD2 (5 bases each). Looked up from germline, CDR1 is LGHDT and CDR2 is YNNKEL (reference sequence). The CDR3 spans 13 residues. Trimming removed 8 bases from V and 4 bases from J, with 13 bases in between. The CDR3 sequence is CASGREFADTQYF. The CDR3 nucleotides read TGTGCCAGCGGCAGGGAGTTCGCAGATACGCAGTATTTT.

This clonotype showed up many times. The V gene is TRBV16, the J gene TRBJ2-7; 8 bases match TRBD2. With 2 bases clipped from V and 7 bases from J, the junction kept 28 bases outside the gene matches. The CDR3 runs to 21 residues. Per the germline V gene, CDR1 is KGHSY and CDR2 is FQNENV. The CDR3 nucleotides read TGTGCCAGCAGCCAAAGGTTGAAATCTTACCTTGTGGACACGGGACTAGAAGAGCAGTACTTC. Translation: CASSQRLKSYLVDTGLEEQYF.